These 18 T cell receptor beta chains came from one sample sequenced in a study of Tregs in tolerant kidney transplant recipients. The table came from immunoSEQ multiplex PCR; TCRdb's copy has only in-frame clones and leaves some out. This table lists about 48,000 clones. The material was CD4+ T cells from blood, obtained before the transplant. These receptors were taken from a human donor who received a combined kidney and bone marrow transplant.

Notes on this clone: The read is 3 residues too short to cover the CDR3 end, so that end is filled in from the germline J gene. J is TRBJ2-2 and V is TRBV19; D may be TRBD2 (6 bases). There are 16 residues in the CDR3. V dropped 4 bases and J dropped 0 bases, with 12 bases sitting between them. CDR1 LNHDA and CDR2 SQIVND come from the germline V gene (reference sequence). The CDR3 is CASSRDWAANTGELFF. The CDR3 bases that were read are TGTGCCAGTAGTAGGGACTGGGCCGCGAACACCGGGGAG.

On this clone: The read finishes 3 residues shy of the CDR3 end, and the germline J gene is used to complete it. The chain couples TRBV6-2 or TRBV6-3 to TRBJ1-1; TRBD1 aligns across 9 bases. V lost 7 bases, J lost 0 bases, and 6 bases stayed unmatched. The CDR3 has 15 residues. Per the germline V gene, CDR1 is MNHEY and CDR2 is SVGEGT. The covered CDR3 bases are TGTGCCAGCACCCTGACAGGGGGAGTGAACACTGAA. Its translation is CASTLTGGVNTE. In full, the CDR3 is CASTLTGGVNTEAFF.

Points on this clone: The CDR3 extends 3 residues past the end of the read, so its final part is completed from the germline J gene. The chain combines TRBV5-1 with TRBJ2-1; 15 nucleotides agree with TRBD2. CDR1 is SGHRS and CDR2 is YFSETQ in the germline V gene. The CDR3 has 18 residues. After removal of 4 bases from V and 9 bases from J, the junction contained 14 bases not matched to a gene. The CDR3 bases that were read are TGCGCCAGCAGCCAGGGACTAGCGGGAGGAGGGGGAGTTAGTGAG. It is translated as CASSQGLAGGGGVSE. In full, the CDR3 reads CASSQGLAGGGGVSEQFF.

Notes on this clone: The sequenced fragment ends 3 residues before the CDR3 boundary, so the rest is inferred from the germline J gene. V usage is TRBV10-3 and J usage is TRBJ2-6; D may be TRBD1 (5 bases). The V gene's germline CDR1 is ENHRY and CDR2 SYGVKD. The CDR3 is made up of 18 amino acids. V gave up 2 bases and J gave up 4 bases, with 18 bases separating them. This CDR3 is CAISEVEGVRSGANVLTF. The sequenced CDR3 bases are TGTGCCATCAGTGAGGTGGAAGGGGTTAGATCCGGGGCCAACGTC.

On this clone itself: The CDR3 end falls 3 residues outside the read, so it is completed with the germline J gene. The V and J genes are TRBV30 and TRBJ2-7; 11 bases fit TRBD2. Germline V gives CDR1 GTSNPN, CDR2 SVGIG (reference sequence). The CDR3 covers 16 residues. The V and J ends lost 3 bases and 3 bases, in that order; junction bases with no gene match: 10. The chain's CDR3 is CAWRGGRLAGNYEQYF. The sequenced part of the CDR3 DNA is TGTGCCTGGAGGGGCGGGCGACTAGCGGGAAACTACGAG.

Concerning this clone: The missing CDR3 end, 3 residues past where the read stops, is filled in from the germline J gene. The chain combines TRBV7-9 with TRBJ1-1; maybe TRBD1 (5 bases). Deletions cut 4 bases from V and 2 bases from J, with 8 bases between. The CDR3 has 13 amino acids. Germline lookup yields CDR1 SEHNR and CDR2 FQNEAQ (reference sequence). CDR3 bases read: TGTGCCAGCAGCTCCGGGACTAACACTGAA. This translates into CASSSGTNTE. The whole CDR3 region reads CASSSGTNTEAFF.

Remarks on this clone: The read comes to an end 3 residues before the CDR3 does, leaving the germline J gene to fill in the end. The V and J genes are TRBV20-1 and TRBJ2-5; TRBD2 agrees at 8 bases. Trimming removed 0 bases from V and 2 bases from J; junction bases left unmatched: 5. The germline V gene encodes CDR1 DFQATT and CDR2 SNEGSKA (reference sequence). This CDR3 is built from 15 residues. The CDR3 sequence is CSARDLASGQETQYF. The DNA read from the CDR3 is TGCAGTGCTAGAGATCTCGCTAGCGGGCAAGAGACC.

A word on this clone: The read stops 3 residues short of the end of the CDR3; the missing end is completed from the germline J gene. The genes are TRBV5-1 and TRBJ1-5; weak D call: TRBD1 (5 bases). V dropped 4 bases and J dropped 5 bases, with 10 bases sitting between them. Germline CDR1 reads SGHRS; CDR2 reads YFSETQ. This CDR3 is built from 13 residues. The CDR3: CASSVDIYQPQHF. The CDR3 bases that were read are TGCGCCAGCAGCGTGGACATTTATCAGCCC.

Concerning this clone: The read stops 3 residues short of the end of the CDR3; the missing end is completed from the germline J gene. V and J are TRBV30 and TRBJ2-6; TRBD1 matches 8 bases. V dropped 5 bases and J dropped 0; count of bases not matched to a gene: 3. In germline, CDR1 is GTSNPN, CDR2 SVGIG (reference sequence). The CDR3 spans 15 residues. Incomplete CDR3 DNA: TGTGCCTGGGGACAGGGTCGCTCTGGGGCCAACGTC. It codes for CAWGQGRSGANV. The entire CDR3 sequence reads CAWGQGRSGANVLTF.

On this clone itself: Read data end 3 residues before the CDR3 end; the end is taken from the germline J gene. J is TRBJ1-2 and V is TRBV10-3, with 10 bases identical to TRBD1. CDR3 length: 15 residues. CDR1 is ENHRY and CDR2 is SYGVKD in the germline V gene. V dropped 3 bases and J dropped 1; count of bases not matched to a gene: 2. CDR3 DNA, as far as it was read: TGTGCCATCAGTGATCGGGACAGGGGTAACTATGGC. Amino acid sequence: CAISDRDRGNYG. The full CDR3 protein reads CAISDRDRGNYGYTF.

Comments on this clone: Read data end 3 residues before the CDR3 end; the end is taken from the germline J gene. The chain couples TRBV19 to TRBJ2-5; TRBD2 matches 9 bases. CDR1 is LNHDA, CDR2 SQIVND, per germline (reference sequence). The V segment lost 6 bases and the J segment 5 bases; nucleotides outside the gene matches: 10. The CDR3 runs to 15 residues. CDR3 DNA (partial): TGTGCCAGTAGGTCTACGGGACTAGCAAGGGAGACC. It is translated as CASRSTGLARET. In full, the CDR3 reads CASRSTGLARETQYF.

Comments on this clone: The read ends 3 residues before the CDR3 terminus; that terminus is restored from the germline J gene. The genes are TRBV2 and TRBJ2-3; 14 positions agree with TRBD2. CDR1 is SNHLY, CDR2 FYNNEI, per germline. With V trimmed by 6 bases and J by 6 bases, 5 bases remained unmatched. The CDR3 is 15 residues long. The CDR3 DNA, read in part, is TGTGCCAGCAGAGGGACTAGCGGGAGAGGCGATACG. It yields the protein CASRGTSGRGDT. The whole CDR3 protein reads CASRGTSGRGDTQYF.

As to this clone: The CDR3 end falls 3 residues outside the read, so it is completed with the germline J gene. The chain combines TRBV19 with TRBJ2-5; D tentatively reads TRBD1 or TRBD2 (6 bases each). This CDR3 spans 15 amino acids. Between the trimmed V and J ends, which lost 1 base and 5 bases, there was a span of 14 bases. CDR1 is LNHDA and CDR2 is SQIVND in the germline V gene (reference sequence). The CDR3 sequence is CASSIVGAGRETQYF. The sequenced CDR3 bases are TGTGCCAGTAGTATAGTGGGGGCAGGGAGGGAGACC.

As regards this clone: The CDR3 goes on 3 residues after the read ends, and that part is filled in from the germline J gene. The chain recombines TRBV20-1 with TRBJ2-3; TRBD2 agrees at 11 bases. The junction had 20 bases not matched to a gene; V was cut back by 6 bases and J by 6 bases. This CDR3 region has 18 residues. Per germline, CDR1 DFQATT and CDR2 SNEGSKA (reference sequence). CDR3 protein: CSAAPTGWLTSGSDTQYF. The sequenced part of the CDR3 DNA is TGCAGTGCAGCCCCGACAGGGTGGCTAACTAGCGGGAGTGATACG.

As regards this clone: The CDR3 end is not reached by the read, which stops 3 residues before it; the germline J gene fills it in. This chain links TRBV6-2 or TRBV6-3 with TRBJ2-7; TRBD1 aligns across 8 bases. The CDR3 contains 14 residues. CDR1 MNHEY and CDR2 SVGEGT come from the germline V gene. J was trimmed by 2 bases and V by 5 bases; bases with no gene match: 5. CDR3 bases read: TGTGCCAGCAGTGGGACAGGAGTCCCCTACGAG. Its protein is CASSGTGVPYE. The whole CDR3 protein reads CASSGTGVPYEQYF.

To note about this clone: The read ends 3 residues before the CDR3 terminus; that terminus is restored from the germline J gene. The chain is built from TRBV20-1 and TRBJ1-5; 9 positions match TRBD1. V dropped 3 bases and J dropped 0; count of bases not matched to a gene: 15. The CDR3 runs to 19 residues. Looked up from germline, CDR1 is DFQATT and CDR2 is SNEGSKA (reference sequence). CDR3 amino acids: CSASPVKGQGSISNQPQHF. The sequenced part of the CDR3 DNA is TGCAGTGCTAGTCCGGTTAAAGGACAGGGGAGTATTAGCAATCAGCCC.

Turning to this clone: The CDR3 end falls 3 residues outside the read, so it is completed with the germline J gene. This chain links TRBV20-1 with TRBJ2-3; a possible D gene is TRBD2 (6 bases). The germline V gene has CDR1 DFQATT and CDR2 SNEGSKA (reference sequence). The CDR3 is 15 amino acids. With 3 bases removed from V and 0 bases from J, the gap between germline ends came to 13 bases. The CDR3 sequence is CSASRGTGSTDTQYF. The sequenced part of the CDR3 DNA is TGCAGTGCTAGCCGCGGGACTGGGAGCACAGATACG.

Concerning this clone itself: The read ends 3 residues before the CDR3 terminus; that terminus is restored from the germline J gene. V and J are TRBV5-1 and TRBJ1-1; a weak D match, TRBD1 (5 bases). Trimming left V 1 base short and J 3 bases short, with 13 bases between. The CDR3 extends over 15 amino acids. Looked up from germline, CDR1 is SGHRS and CDR2 is YFSETQ. CDR3 bases read: TGCGCCAGCAGCTTGTCAGGGAGTGGGGACACTGAA. Amino acids: CASSLSGSGDTE. The entire CDR3 protein reads CASSLSGSGDTEAFF.